Following are 20 T cell receptor beta chains from one sample sequenced in a study of patients and donors after allogeneic stem cell transplantation. TCRdb ran MiXCR on the RT-PCR reads and lists one entry per CDR3 protein. The sample includes about a million distinct CDR3 sequences, approximately 18% of them seen just once. Sequenced material: blood, either unsorted or a sorted T cell fraction (not recorded which). The receptors derive from a human donor who was either an allogeneic HSCT recipient or a stem cell or donor lymphocyte infusion donor (not recorded which). It is not recorded whose cells these are; they may come from a transplant donor.

This clonotype was recorded at least ten times. The rearrangement uses TRBV12-3 or TRBV12-4 and TRBJ2-3; a possible D gene is TRBD2 (5 bases). The V end was cut by 1 base, the J end by 4 bases, with 12 bases between. The CDR3 loop spans 15 amino acids. CDR3 coding DNA: TGTGCCAGCAGTTTAGGAAGAGGGATGGCAGATACGCAGTATTTT. Translated: CASSLGRGMADTQYF.

V gene TRBV5-1 combines with J gene TRBJ2-7; D might be TRBD2 (6 bases). V lost 2 bases, J lost 3 bases, and 24 bases lay in between. The V gene's germline CDR1 is SGHRS and CDR2 YFSETQ. CDR3 size: 18 residues. For the CDR3, the DNA is TGCGCCAGCAGCTTTACGGGAGCTACAATCCTTCCAAACTACGAGCAGTACTTC. It translates to CASSFTGATILPNYEQYF. Together with reference TRBV5-1 and TRBJ2-7, the CDR3 gives the full variable domain: KAGVTQTPRYLIKTRGQQVTLSCSPISGHRSVSWYQQTPGQGLQFLFEYFSETQRNKGNFPGRFSGRQFSNSRSEMNVSTLELGDSALYLCASSFTGATILPNYEQYFGPGTRLTVT.

This clonotype has just a few counts. The chain couples TRBV12-3 or TRBV12-4 to TRBJ1-1; D is perhaps TRBD1 (5 bases). The CDR3 runs to 17 residues. Trimming removed 8 bases at V and 3 bases at J, with 25 bases between. The CDR3 protein is CASGLRGSGRADTEAFF. The CDR3 region has the DNA TGTGCCAGCGGATTGCGCGGGTCAGGGCGGGCGGACACTGAAGCTTTCTTT.

V usage is TRBV28 and J usage is TRBJ2-1; D is perhaps TRBD1 (6 bases). This CDR3 is built from 13 residues. From germline, CDR1 is MDHEN and CDR2 SYDVKM. Trimming cost V 8 bases and J 6 bases, with 14 bases left between them. The CDR3 is CASRERGINEQFF. In nucleotides, the CDR3 is TGTGCCAGCCGTGAGAGGGGGATCAATGAGCAGTTCTTC.

This clonotype was seen only a few times. An end of the junction differs from the germline gene, which may be a read error. V and J are TRBV9 and TRBJ2-4; 10 bases are shared with TRBD2. Germline CDR1 is SGDLS and CDR2 is YYNGEE. This CDR3 has 14 amino acids. The CDR3 sequence: CASSGGSAKNIQYF. In nucleotides, the CDR3 is TGTGCCAGTAGCGGGGGGTCAGCCAAAAACATTCAGTACTTC.

This clonotype turned up a few times. The chain joins TRBV6-5 to TRBJ1-2; no definite D call. Looked up from germline, CDR1 is MNHEY and CDR2 is SVGAGI. This CDR3 is 13 amino acids long. V dropped 0 bases and J dropped 8 bases, with 10 bases sitting between them. In nucleotides, the CDR3 is TGTGCCAGCAGTTACTCGACTCTCCAAGGCTACACCTTC. Translating it yields CASSYSTLQGYTF.

This clonotype was detected a few times. The chain employs TRBV7-9 and TRBJ1-1; no firm D call. The V gene's germline CDR1 is SEHNR and CDR2 FQNEAQ (reference sequence). The CDR3 is 12 residues long. V dropped 4 bases and J dropped 9 bases, with 12 bases sitting between them. The CDR3 spells CASSSASGKAFF. The CDR3 DNA sequence: TGTGCCAGCAGCTCCGCCAGTGGGAAAGCTTTCTTT.

The chain recombines TRBV5-5 with TRBJ1-4, with TRBD1 as a possible D gene (6 bases). This CDR3 contains 14 residues. The V gene lost 4 bases and the J gene lost 3 bases, with 10 bases spanning the gap. Germline lookup yields CDR1 SGHKS and CDR2 YYEKEE (reference sequence). The CDR3 coding sequence is TGTGCCAGCAGCCGGACAGCCCCTAATGAAAAACTGTTTTTT. Protein: CASSRTAPNEKLFF.

This clonotype occurred a few times. J is TRBJ2-1 and V is TRBV20-1; D is possibly TRBD1 (6 bases). Germline CDR1 is DFQATT and CDR2 is SNEGSKA (reference sequence). The V and J ends lost 3 bases and 4 bases respectively, with 13 bases between them. This CDR3 contains 14 residues. The chain's CDR3 is CSASLQGRYNEQFF. The CDR3 coding sequence is TGCAGTGCTAGTCTCCAGGGGAGATACAATGAGCAGTTCTTC.

This clonotype was seen a few times. The chain combines TRBV20-1 with TRBJ1-1; D uncertain. CDR1 is DFQATT and CDR2 is SNEGSKA in the germline V gene (reference sequence). The V and J ends lost 2 bases and 0 bases respectively, with 10 bases between them. CDR3 length equals 14 residues. CDR3: CSARQTGLNTEAFF. CDR3 nucleotides: TGCAGTGCTAGACAGACCGGGCTGAACACTGAAGCTTTCTTT.

This clonotype was recorded many times. The V and J genes are TRBV20-1 and TRBJ1-2; 11 bases are shared with TRBD1. The germline gives CDR1 DFQATT, CDR2 SNEGSKA (reference sequence). This CDR3 contains 13 residues. V shed 6 bases, J shed 2 bases, and the junction held 2 bases outside the gene matches. In DNA, the CDR3 is TGCAGTGCCGGGACAGGGGGGAACTATGGCTACACCTTC. Protein sequence: CSAGTGGNYGYTF.

Only a few counts were recorded for this clonotype. The chain links TRBV27 to TRBJ2-7; possible D gene TRBD2, 6 bases. This CDR3 is built from 15 residues. Trimming removed 0 bases at V and 7 bases at J, with 16 bases between. In germline, CDR1 is MNHEY, CDR2 SMNVEV (reference sequence). The CDR3 loop reads CASSLSGGGNREQYF. The CDR3, as DNA: TGTGCCAGCAGTTTATCCGGGGGTGGGAACAGGGAGCAGTACTTC.

This clonotype was recorded a few times. This chain's CDR3 is CASSFRQGSETQYF. CDR3 nucleotide sequence: TGTGCCAGCAGTTTCCGACAGGGATCGGAGACCCAGTACTTC. The J gene is TRBJ2-5, the V gene TRBV12-3 or TRBV12-4; 7 bases align to TRBD1. With 3 bases clipped from V and 5 bases from J, the junction kept 6 bases outside the gene matches. The CDR3 length is 14 residues.

This rearrangement joins TRBV18 to TRBJ1-5, with D perhaps matching TRBD1 (5 bases). V was shortened by 2 bases and J by 7 bases, with 15 bases between the two germline ends. Germline V gene sequence: CDR1 KGHSH, CDR2 LQKENI. This CDR3 is 15 amino acids long. The CDR3 DNA reads TGTGCCAGCTCACCATTGGACATTAGAGGACAGCCCCAGCATTTT. Its translation: CASSPLDIRGQPQHF.

Only a few counts were recorded for this clonotype. V and J are TRBV9 and TRBJ1-6, with a possible D match to TRBD1 (5 bases). V shed 3 bases and J shed 5 bases, with 9 bases lying between them. The germline gives CDR1 SGDLS, CDR2 YYNGEE. This CDR3 comprises 14 residues. The CDR3 sequence is CASSETAHNSPLHF. The CDR3 region has the DNA TGTGCCAGCAGCGAGACAGCGCATAATTCACCCCTCCACTTT.

DNA for the CDR3: TGTGCCAGCAGCACCGGGACTACACTCAATGAGCAGTTCTTC. This sequence encodes CASSTGTTLNEQFF. The rearrangement uses TRBV7-3 and TRBJ2-1, with TRBD2 matching over 7 bases. This CDR3 is built from 14 residues. J lost 6 bases, V lost 5 bases, and 7 bases had no gene match. Germline V gene sequence: CDR1 SGHTA, CDR2 FQGTGA.

This clonotype was counted only a few times. The chain combines TRBV18 with TRBJ2-5; 10 positions match TRBD1. With V trimmed by 5 bases and J by 5 bases, 5 bases remained unmatched. This CDR3 region has 14 residues. CDR1 is KGHSH, CDR2 LQKENI, per germline. The CDR3 loop is CASSTTGGVETQYF. The CDR3, as DNA: TGTGCCAGCTCAACGACAGGGGGCGTGGAGACCCAGTACTTC.

This clonotype was observed a single time. This chain connects TRBV20-1 to TRBJ2-6, with TRBD2 as a possible D gene (6 bases). V was shortened by 3 bases and J by 2 bases, with 11 bases between the two germline ends. The CDR3 contains 15 residues. Per the germline V gene, CDR1 is DFQATT and CDR2 is SNEGSKA (reference sequence). CDR3 nucleotides: TGCAGTGCTAGTGTAGGAGGGACTGGGGCCAACGTCCTGACTTTC. This translates into CSASVGGTGANVLTF.

The rearrangement uses TRBV11-2 and TRBJ2-3; unclear D gene. This CDR3 is built from 12 residues. The germline V and J ends were trimmed by 5 bases and 7 bases, with 10 bases remaining between them. Germline V gene data show CDR1 as SGHAT and CDR2 as FQNNGV. CDR3 protein: CASSARTNTQYF. The CDR3 DNA follows: TGTGCCAGCAGCGCCCGAACCAATACGCAGTATTTT.

The rearrangement uses TRBV5-1 and TRBJ2-1; no clear D. V lost 4 bases and J lost 6, with 17 bases in between. The CDR3 extends over 15 amino acids. Germline lookup yields CDR1 SGHRS and CDR2 YFSETQ. CDR3 nucleotides: TGCGCCAGCAGCCCCCGAGACCCTCTACCCAATGAGCAGTTCTTC. Translation gives CASSPRDPLPNEQFF.